Listed below are T cell receptor beta chains from one sample, sequenced in a study of blood T cell repertoires in COVID-19. Sequenced by immunoSEQ multiplex PCR; TCRdb stores in-frame clones only, minus some. The data show around 400,000 clones, roughly nine tenths seen once. The sequencing input was peripheral blood. Receptors were obtained from a man between 35 and 55 years old with acute or convalescent COVID-19. CDR3s include the opening cysteine and the closing phenylalanine or tryptophan. Fields, in order: CDR3 protein, CDR3 DNA, V gene, CDR3 length, clone size, D gene, J gene. D genes are given only for firm matches. The size entry is marked missing in some rows and otherwise reads once, few, many or a size class.

CDR3aa: CASSLDRSGQYEQYF
CDR3nt: TGTGCCAGTAGTCTCGACAGGTCGGGTCAGTACGAGCAGTACTTC
v_gene: TRBV19
len: 15
abundance: NA
d_gene: NA
j_gene: TRBJ2-7

CDR3aa: CASSFFRGSDEQYF
CDR3nt: TGTGCCAGCAGTTTTTTCCGGGGTTCGGACGAGCAGTACTTC
v_gene: TRBV27
len: 14
abundance: NA
d_gene: NA
j_gene: TRBJ2-7

CDR3aa: CASSLRQGNNEQFF
CDR3nt: TGTGCCAGCAGTTTACGCCAGGGGAACAATGAGCAGTTCTTC
v_gene: TRBV27
len: 14
abundance: NA
d_gene: NA
j_gene: TRBJ2-1

CDR3aa: CASSVDGFLRGLITDTQYF
CDR3nt: TGTGCCAGCAGCGTAGACGGGTTCCTGCGGGGCCTCATCACAGATACGCAGTATTTT
v_gene: TRBV9
len: 19
abundance: NA
d_gene: NA
j_gene: TRBJ2-3

CDR3aa: CASSGSDFYEQYF
CDR3nt: TGCGCCAGCAGCGGGTCCGATTTCTACGAGCAGTACTTC
v_gene: TRBV10-1
len: 13
abundance: NA
d_gene: NA
j_gene: TRBJ2-7

CDR3aa: CAWGSGGSGQPQHF
CDR3nt: TGTGCCTGGGGCTCGGGGGGGAGCGGTCAGCCCCAGCATTTT
v_gene: TRBV30
len: 14
abundance: few
d_gene: NA
j_gene: TRBJ1-5

CDR3aa: CASSRVGGAPKETQYF
CDR3nt: TGTGCCAGCAGCCGGGTTGGGGGGGCGCCAAAAGAGACCCAGTACTTC
v_gene: TRBV4-2
len: 16
abundance: NA
d_gene: NA
j_gene: TRBJ2-5

CDR3aa: CASSMLIGASGRVEQFF
CDR3nt: TGTGCCAGTAGTATGTTGATCGGGGCTAGCGGGAGAGTGGAGCAGTTCTTC
v_gene: TRBV19
len: 17
abundance: NA
d_gene: TRBD2
j_gene: TRBJ2-1

CDR3aa: CASSVFDGNEKLFF
CDR3nt: TGTGCCAGCAGCGTATTCGACGGGAATGAAAAACTGTTTTTT
v_gene: TRBV9
len: 14
abundance: NA
d_gene: NA
j_gene: TRBJ1-4

CDR3aa: CASSSETGYGYTF
CDR3nt: TGTGCCAGCAGCTCGGAGACAGGGTATGGCTACACCTTC
v_gene: TRBV11-2
len: 13
abundance: NA
d_gene: TRBD1
j_gene: TRBJ1-2

CDR3aa: CASSNRGLNQPQHF
CDR3nt: TGTGCCAGCAGTAACAGGGGGTTGAATCAGCCCCAGCATTTT
v_gene: TRBV28
len: 14
abundance: NA
d_gene: TRBD1
j_gene: TRBJ1-5

CDR3aa: CASSTPAGTGDWSGNTIYF
CDR3nt: TGCGCCAGCAGCACTCCTGCCGGGACAGGGGATTGGTCTGGAAACACCATATATTTT
v_gene: TRBV4-1
len: 19
abundance: NA
d_gene: TRBD1
j_gene: TRBJ1-3

CDR3aa: CASSPVQGAGELFF
CDR3nt: TGTGCCAGCAGCCCGGTACAGGGGGCCGGGGAGCTGTTTTTT
v_gene: TRBV9
len: 14
abundance: NA
d_gene: TRBD1
j_gene: TRBJ2-2

CDR3aa: CASSPQRGGLQQYF
CDR3nt: TGTGCCAGCAGCCCTCAGCGGGGGGGTTTACAGCAGTACTTC
v_gene: TRBV9
len: 14
abundance: NA
d_gene: TRBD2
j_gene: TRBJ2-7

CDR3aa: CASSSGQFIAKNIQYF
CDR3nt: TGTGCCAGCAGCTCGGGACAGTTTATCGCCAAAAACATTCAGTACTTC
v_gene: TRBV7-9
len: 16
abundance: NA
d_gene: TRBD1
j_gene: TRBJ2-4

CDR3aa: CASSTATAEQYF
CDR3nt: TGTGCCAGCAGTACCGCTACAGCCGAGCAGTACTTC
v_gene: TRBV6-5
len: 12
abundance: NA
d_gene: NA
j_gene: TRBJ2-7

CDR3aa: CASSETGVDEQFF
CDR3nt: TGTGCCAGCAGTGAGACAGGGGTTGACGAGCAGTTCTTC
v_gene: TRBV6-4
len: 13
abundance: NA
d_gene: TRBD1
j_gene: TRBJ2-1